This T cell receptor beta chain derives from a study of shared clonotypes between healthy human individuals. Findings of the study overall: The authors sampled blood alone, and tissue repertoires likely differ. Deeper or shallower sequencing was expected to change how clonotypes are shared among donors.

To note about this clone: The antigen is not known. Other DNA sequences in the same sample also yield this CDR3.

Across several immunoSEQ plates, the genomic DNA of each subset was split evenly. Some clones are missing from TCRdb's copy, which holds only in-frame ones; the method was immunoSEQ multiplex PCR. The sample holds 2.5 million or so clones, around 90% seen once. Into CD45RA+ naive and CD45RA-negative memory subsets, the CD4+ cells were split. There are 13 residues in the CDR3. Germline V gene data show CDR1 as SGHRS and CDR2 as YFSETQ. V shed 0 bases and J shed 6 bases, with 10 bases lying between them. This receptor was taken from a man younger than 35 in good health. The rearrangement uses TRBV5-1 and TRBJ2-7; the D gene is possibly TRBD1 (5 bases). The sample comprised naive CD4+ T cells sorted from blood. Subset indicated: CD45RA+ positively selected. This CDR3 reads CASSLGRVGEQYF. For the CDR3, the DNA is TGCGCCAGCAGCTTGGGCAGGGTTGGCGAGCAGTACTTC. The complete variable domain, with remaining parts taken from reference TRBV5-1 and TRBJ2-7, reads KAGVTQTPRYLIKTRGQQVTLSCSPISGHRSVSWYQQTPGQGLQFLFEYFSETQRNKGNFPGRFSGRQFSNSRSEMNVSTLELGDSALYLCASSLGRVGEQYFGPGTRLTVT.